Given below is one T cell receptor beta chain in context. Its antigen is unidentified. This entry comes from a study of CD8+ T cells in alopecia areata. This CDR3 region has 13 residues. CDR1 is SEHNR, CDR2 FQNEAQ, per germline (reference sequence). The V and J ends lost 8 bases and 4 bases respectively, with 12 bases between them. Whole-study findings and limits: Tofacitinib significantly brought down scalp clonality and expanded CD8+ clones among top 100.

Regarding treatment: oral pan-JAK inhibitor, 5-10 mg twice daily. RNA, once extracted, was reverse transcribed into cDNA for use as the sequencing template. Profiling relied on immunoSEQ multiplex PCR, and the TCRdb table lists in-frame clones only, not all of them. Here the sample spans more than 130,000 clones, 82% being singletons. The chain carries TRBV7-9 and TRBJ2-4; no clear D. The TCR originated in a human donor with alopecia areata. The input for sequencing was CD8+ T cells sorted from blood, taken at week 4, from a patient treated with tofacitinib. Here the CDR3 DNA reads TGTGCCAGCGCCGACACAAGTAAAAACATTCAGTACTTC. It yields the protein CASADTSKNIQYF.